A few counts support the clone carrying this TCR beta chain. The antigen remains unidentified. Unique molecular identifiers were incorporated during preparation of the TCRbeta library. TCRdb reprocessed the PCR reads via MiXCR and lists one record per CDR3 protein. Of around 270,000 distinct CDR3 sequences in the sample, around 10% are singletons; the top ten hold approximately 7.6%. Trimming took 0 bases from V and 0 from J; bases not matched to a gene: 3. CDR3 length: 17 amino acids. This sample is part of a study of T-cell reconstitution after alpha-beta-depleted transplantation in children. The study, taken as a whole, reports: At one year after transplant, newly produced T cells mostly accounted for T-cell counts and diversity. TCRbeta diversity was high at day 60 in some patients (a result of surviving recipient T cells and thymic progenitors). Alpha-beta T cells present about two months after transplant were reported to originate from several hundred expanded graft clones.

This rearrangement joins TRBV12-3 or TRBV12-4 to TRBJ1-5, with 9 bases fitting TRBD1. The material sequenced was PBMCs, taken before TCRalphabeta/CD19-depleted stem cell transplant. The source of this sequence is a boy under two years old with acute myeloid leukemia, due to receive a stem cell transplant. The CDR3 loop is CASSLAYRGPSNQPQHF. In DNA, the CDR3 is TGTGCCAGCAGTTTAGCCTACAGGGGGCCTAGCAATCAGCCCCAGCATTTT.